A selection of T cell receptor beta chains follows, all from one sample in a study of cytomegalovirus exposure and HLA in healthy donors. The assay was immunoSEQ multiplex PCR, and TCRdb's table has in-frame clones only and misses some. The table counts about 170,000 clones; 1% to 1.5% lies in the top ten. The sequencing sample was made of PBMCs. These receptors were taken from a woman between 55 and 75 years old in good health and CMV-seronegative. Each CDR3 is given with its conserved first and last residue. The order of the fields is V gene, D gene, J gene, CDR3 protein, CDR3 DNA. The D gene is left open where the match is weak.

v_gene: TRBV5-1; d_gene: NA; j_gene: TRBJ2-2; CDR3aa: CASRTGQATGELFF; CDR3nt: TGCGCCAGCAGGACGGGACAAGCAACCGGGGAGCTGTTTTTT
v_gene: TRBV11-2; d_gene: TRBD1; j_gene: TRBJ2-5; CDR3aa: CASSPVGGKRQETQYF; CDR3nt: TGTGCCAGCAGCCCCGTAGGGGGCAAGAGACAAGAGACCCAGTACTTC
v_gene: TRBV30; d_gene: TRBD1; j_gene: TRBJ2-2; CDR3aa: CAWIRDREAELFF; CDR3nt: TGTGCCTGGATCAGGGACAGGGAGGCGGAGCTGTTTTTT
v_gene: TRBV6-4; d_gene: TRBD1; j_gene: TRBJ2-5; CDR3aa: CASSDLTGVVQETQYF; CDR3nt: TGTGCCAGCAGTGACTTGACAGGGGTGGTCCAAGAGACCCAGTACTTC
v_gene: TRBV6-5; d_gene: NA; j_gene: TRBJ2-1; CDR3aa: CASSSSSVEQFF; CDR3nt: TGTGCCAGCAGTTCCTCTTCGGTTGAGCAGTTCTTC
v_gene: TRBV18; d_gene: NA; j_gene: TRBJ1-4; CDR3aa: CASSPRGNREKLFF; CDR3nt: TGTGCCAGCTCACCAAGGGGGAATCGAGAAAAACTGTTTTTT
v_gene: TRBV27; d_gene: TRBD1; j_gene: TRBJ1-1; CDR3aa: CASSPRQGRTEAFF; CDR3nt: TGTGCCAGCAGTCCCAGACAGGGGCGAACTGAAGCTTTCTTT
v_gene: TRBV28; d_gene: NA; j_gene: TRBJ1-2; CDR3aa: CASRSVKIWEGYTF; CDR3nt: TGTGCCAGCAGGTCCGTGAAGATTTGGGAGGGCTACACCTTC
v_gene: TRBV27; d_gene: TRBD1; j_gene: TRBJ1-5; CDR3aa: CASRPGGSNQPQHF; CDR3nt: TGTGCCAGCAGGCCAGGGGGCAGCAATCAGCCCCAGCATTTT
v_gene: TRBV7-8; d_gene: TRBD2; j_gene: TRBJ2-7; CDR3aa: CASSSPLAGLYEQYF; CDR3nt: TGTGCCAGCAGCTCCCCACTAGCGGGACTCTACGAGCAGTACTTC
v_gene: TRBV7-8; d_gene: NA; j_gene: TRBJ2-7; CDR3aa: CASSLSARKVEQYF; CDR3nt: TGTGCCAGCAGCTTATCGGCTAGAAAGGTTGAGCAGTACTTC
v_gene: TRBV14; d_gene: NA; j_gene: TRBJ1-5; CDR3aa: CASSQGQFRGLEHRYSNQPQHF; CDR3nt: TGTGCCAGCAGCCAAGGTCAGTTTAGGGGGTTGGAGCACCGATATAGCAATCAGCCCCAGCATTTT
v_gene: TRBV30; d_gene: TRBD1; j_gene: TRBJ1-2; CDR3aa: CAETQGAKGYTF; CDR3nt: TGTGCCGAGACTCAGGGGGCGAAAGGCTACACCTTC
v_gene: TRBV30; d_gene: TRBD1; j_gene: TRBJ2-5; CDR3aa: CAWSQKGDRGETQYF; CDR3nt: TGTGCCTGGAGTCAGAAGGGGGACAGGGGGGAGACCCAGTACTTC
v_gene: TRBV4-3; d_gene: NA; j_gene: TRBJ2-7; CDR3aa: CASSPSARGGYEQYF; CDR3nt: TGCGCCAGCAGCCCCTCGGCCAGGGGTGGCTACGAGCAGTACTTC
v_gene: TRBV18; d_gene: TRBD1; j_gene: TRBJ1-2; CDR3aa: CASSPGTGGDGYTF; CDR3nt: TGTGCCAGCTCACCTGGGACAGGGGGCGATGGCTACACCTTC
v_gene: TRBV30; d_gene: NA; j_gene: TRBJ1-4; CDR3aa: CAWGEGQQNEKLFF; CDR3nt: TGTGCCTGGGGGGAGGGGCAGCAGAATGAAAAACTGTTTTTT
v_gene: TRBV7-2; d_gene: TRBD1; j_gene: TRBJ2-7; CDR3aa: CASILRTGALLSPYEQYF; CDR3nt: TGTGCCAGCATACTGAGAACAGGGGCCCTACTTTCCCCCTACGAGCAGTACTTC
v_gene: TRBV15; d_gene: TRBD1; j_gene: TRBJ2-1; CDR3aa: CATSRRTGVTYNEQFF; CDR3nt: TGTGCCACCAGCAGAAGGACAGGGGTCACCTACAATGAGCAGTTCTTC
v_gene: TRBV6-1; d_gene: TRBD1; j_gene: TRBJ1-1; CDR3aa: CASSEQGVNTEAFF; CDR3nt: TGTGCCAGCAGTGAACAGGGGGTGAACACTGAAGCTTTCTTT